The rows below give T cell receptor beta chains drawn from one sample of a study of shared clonotypes between healthy human individuals. Sequencing was performed with immunoSEQ multiplex PCR; in TCRdb, only in-frame clones are kept and a portion is missing. The profile shows over a million clones, approximately 96% of them singletons. Sample: naive CD4+ T cells sorted from blood. The receptors here all came from a man aged 25-40 years in good health. The CDR3 runs from the conserved cysteine through the conserved F or W. D genes are given only for firm matches. Not every row has a clone size; where given, it reads once, few, many or a size class.

V gene,J gene,D gene,clone size,CDR3 protein,CDR3 DNA
TRBV9,TRBJ2-7,NA,NA,CASSVSDYEQYF,TGTGCCAGCAGCGTGTCCGACTACGAGCAGTACTTC
TRBV9,TRBJ1-1,NA,NA,CASSETPNTEAFF,TGTGCCAGCAGCGAAACACCGAACACTGAAGCTTTCTTT
TRBV27,TRBJ1-2,TRBD1,once,CASSSRQGNYGYTF,TGTGCCAGCAGTTCGAGACAGGGAAACTATGGCTACACCTTC
TRBV28,TRBJ1-3,NA,NA,CASSLTGTRNTIYF,TGTGCCAGCAGTTTAACTGGGACCCGAAACACCATATATTTT
TRBV13,TRBJ2-1,NA,NA,CASSRDRVTSEQFF,TGTGCCAGCAGCCGCGACAGGGTGACTAGTGAGCAGTTCTTC
TRBV5-4,TRBJ2-7,NA,NA,CASTLPGGLNYEQYF,TGTGCCAGCACCCTCCCCGGGGGATTAAACTACGAGCAGTACTTC
TRBV6-5,TRBJ2-7,TRBD1,NA,CASSRAGTGSPEQYF,TGTGCCAGCAGTAGGGCCGGGACAGGGTCCCCCGAGCAGTACTTC
TRBV7-9,TRBJ2-7,TRBD2,NA,CASSFFGFGSSSGGYEQYF,TGTGCCAGCAGCTTCTTCGGTTTTGGTTCATCTAGCGGGGGCTACGAGCAGTACTTC
TRBV6-5,TRBJ2-5,TRBD2,NA,CASTHPGGETQYF,TGTGCCAGCACCCACCCGGGAGGAGAGACCCAGTACTTC
TRBV7-2,TRBJ2-1,NA,NA,CASSLGYSYNEQFF,TGTGCCAGCAGCTTAGGGTATTCCTACAATGAGCAGTTCTTC
TRBV2,TRBJ2-1,NA,NA,CASRGDTWNEQFF,TGTGCCAGCAGGGGGGACACCTGGAATGAGCAGTTCTTC
TRBV9,TRBJ2-2,NA,NA,CASSVSDITNTGELFF,TGTGCCAGCAGCGTATCTGACATTACGAACACCGGGGAGCTGTTTTTT
TRBV6-1,TRBJ1-4,NA,once,CASSVLAATNEKLFF,TGTGCCAGCAGTGTACTGGCAGCAACTAATGAAAAACTGTTTTTT